The TCR beta chain under discussion was sequenced for a study of blood T cell repertoires in COVID-19 (dated by TCRdb to about 2020). Regarding the research as a whole: The collaborator samples originated in the United States, Italy and Spain and spanned the acute and convalescent phases of COVID-19. The prospective study material was composed of cDNA or gDNA derived from T cells, B-cell-depleted T cells, or PBMCs. Deeply sampled blood TCRbeta repertoires from subjects exposed to, actively infected with, or recovered from COVID-19 were included in the dataset. The repertoires were released in a freely available public database intended as a resource for research on the immune response to SARS-CoV-2. The samples were drawn from two sources: the first 160 participants of the ongoing ImmuneRACE study, and 1,000 to 1,500 subjects contributed by 6 global collaborators. Sample metadata almost always included a de-identified subject ID, COVID-19 status, age in years and sex. Where available, HLA class I and class II types were taken from metadata supplied by the sample provider and were not determined by assay-based typing.

Points the paper makes about the study in general: How much clinical and demographic metadata was included differed by source and by participant, and the metadata was provided uncurated.

Remarks on this clone: The antigen this receptor binds is unknown. No base quality values were provided; no much bigger clone lies one nucleotide off.

TCRbeta CDR3 regions were amplified from genomic DNA by means of the immunoSEQ Assay, a bias-controlled multiplex PCR. Per the source publication's procedure: Nucleated cell counts per sample were estimated from amplification of reference gene primers within the assay. Sequence reads were collapsed and filtered to measure the absolute abundance of every unique TCRbeta CDR3 rearrangement. For each sample, productive Simpson clonality was calculated by taking the square root of Simpson's diversity index across productive rearrangements. In its TCRdb copy, this immuneACCESS table keeps in-frame sequences only and misses some clones. Where compared with another copy, unresolved V genes explain less than half of these, and the others have no known cause. D and trimming were read from the DNA, whereas the V and J calls and clone size are those reported in that table. For this sample there are about 59,000 clones; around 70% appear just once. Of the sample, less than 20% is held by the ten largest clones.

Looking up the germline V gene (reference sequence) yields CDR1 MNHEY and CDR2 SMNVEV. After removal of 3 bases from V and 8 bases from J, the junction retains 12 bases not matched to a gene. The CDR3 spans 16 residues, from the cysteine through the phenylalanine. Left in the record is the CDR3 DNA by itself, 48 bases read in frame from the first base. The collaborating institutions used their own protocols to collect whole blood in K2EDTA tubes. For TCRbeta analysis, collaborator samples were shipped as frozen whole blood, as isolated PBMCs, or as DNA extracted from either sample type. The V and J genes are TRBV27 and TRBJ1-4, with 7 central nucleotides matching TRBD1. The sequence was collected from a woman aged 45-65 years with active or convalescent COVID-19. Sequenced sample: peripheral blood. The bases read TGTGCCAGCAGTTTGGGGGGCGTACAGGGGATGGAAAAACTGTTTTTT. Its translation is CASSLGGVQGMEKLFF.